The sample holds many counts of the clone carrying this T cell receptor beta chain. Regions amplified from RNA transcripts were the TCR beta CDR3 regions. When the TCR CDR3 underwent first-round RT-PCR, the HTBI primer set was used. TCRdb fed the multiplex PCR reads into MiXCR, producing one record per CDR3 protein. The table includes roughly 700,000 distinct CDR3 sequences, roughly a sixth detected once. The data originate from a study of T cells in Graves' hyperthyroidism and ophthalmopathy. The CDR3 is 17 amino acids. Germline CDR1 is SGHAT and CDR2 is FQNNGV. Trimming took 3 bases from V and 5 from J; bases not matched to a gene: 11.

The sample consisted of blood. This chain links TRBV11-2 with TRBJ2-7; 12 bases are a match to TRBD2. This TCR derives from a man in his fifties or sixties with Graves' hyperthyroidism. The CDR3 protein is CASSLRLAGEVRNEQYF. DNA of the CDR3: TGTGCCAGCAGCTTGAGACTAGCGGGAGAGGTTAGAAACGAGCAGTACTTC.